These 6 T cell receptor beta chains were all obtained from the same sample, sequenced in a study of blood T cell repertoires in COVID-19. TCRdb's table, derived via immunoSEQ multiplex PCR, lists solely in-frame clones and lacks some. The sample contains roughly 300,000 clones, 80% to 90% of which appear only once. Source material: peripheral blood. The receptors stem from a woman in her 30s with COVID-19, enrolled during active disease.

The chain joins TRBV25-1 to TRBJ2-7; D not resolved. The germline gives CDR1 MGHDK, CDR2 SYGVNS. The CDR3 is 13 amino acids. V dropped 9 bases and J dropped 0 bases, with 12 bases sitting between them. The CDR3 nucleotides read TGTGCCAGTAGCTACGTGAGCTCCTACGAGCAGTACTTC. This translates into CASSYVSSYEQYF.

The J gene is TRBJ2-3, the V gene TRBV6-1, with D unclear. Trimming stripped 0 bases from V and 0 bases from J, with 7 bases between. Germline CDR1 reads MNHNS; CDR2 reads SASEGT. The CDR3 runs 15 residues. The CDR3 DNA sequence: TGTGCCAGCAGTGAAGCGACAACCAGCACAGATACGCAGTATTTT. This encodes CASSEATTSTDTQYF.

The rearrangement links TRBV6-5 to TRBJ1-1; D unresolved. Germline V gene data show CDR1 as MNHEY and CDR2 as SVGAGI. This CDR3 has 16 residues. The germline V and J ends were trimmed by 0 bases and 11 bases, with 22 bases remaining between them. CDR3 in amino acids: CASSYSIGQVSFGAFF. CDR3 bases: TGTGCCAGCAGTTACTCGATAGGCCAGGTTTCATTTGGTGCTTTCTTT.

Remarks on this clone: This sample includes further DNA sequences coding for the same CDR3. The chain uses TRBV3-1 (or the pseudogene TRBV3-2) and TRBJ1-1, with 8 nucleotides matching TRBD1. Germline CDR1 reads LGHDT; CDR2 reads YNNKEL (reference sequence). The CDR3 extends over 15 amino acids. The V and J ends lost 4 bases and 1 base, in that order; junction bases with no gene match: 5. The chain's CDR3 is CASSPLTGGNTEAFF. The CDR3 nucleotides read TGTGCCAGCAGCCCCCTTACAGGGGGGAACACTGAAGCTTTCTTT.

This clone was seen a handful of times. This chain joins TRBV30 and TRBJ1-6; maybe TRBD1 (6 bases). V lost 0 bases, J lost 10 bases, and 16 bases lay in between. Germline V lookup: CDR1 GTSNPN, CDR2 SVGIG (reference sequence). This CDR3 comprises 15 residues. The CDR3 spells CAWSVLARGTSPLHF. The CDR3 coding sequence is TGTGCCTGGAGTGTACTGGCCAGGGGAACGTCACCCCTCCACTTT.

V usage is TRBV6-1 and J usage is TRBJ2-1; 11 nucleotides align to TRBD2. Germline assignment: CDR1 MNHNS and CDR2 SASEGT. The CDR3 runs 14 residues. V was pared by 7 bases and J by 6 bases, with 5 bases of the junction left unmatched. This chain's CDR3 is CASTVAGGINEQFF. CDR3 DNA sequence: TGTGCCAGCACTGTAGCGGGGGGGATCAATGAGCAGTTCTTC.